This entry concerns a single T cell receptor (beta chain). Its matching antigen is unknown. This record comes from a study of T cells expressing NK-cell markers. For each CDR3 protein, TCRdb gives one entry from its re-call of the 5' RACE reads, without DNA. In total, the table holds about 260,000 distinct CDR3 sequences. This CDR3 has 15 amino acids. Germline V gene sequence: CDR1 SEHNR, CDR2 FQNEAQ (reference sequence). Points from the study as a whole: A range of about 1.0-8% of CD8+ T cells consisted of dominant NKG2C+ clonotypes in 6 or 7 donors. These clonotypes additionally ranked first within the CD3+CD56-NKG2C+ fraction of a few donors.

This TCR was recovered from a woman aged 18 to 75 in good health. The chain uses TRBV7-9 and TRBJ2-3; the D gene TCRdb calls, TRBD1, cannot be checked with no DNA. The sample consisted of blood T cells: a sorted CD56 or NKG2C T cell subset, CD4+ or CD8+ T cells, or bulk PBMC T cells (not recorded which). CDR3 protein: CASSLNPRGTDTQYF.